The clone carrying this TCR beta chain occurred a few times. Trimming took 2 bases from V and 13 from J, leaving 15 bases between them. The CDR3 sequence is 13 residues long. CDR1 is MNHNY and CDR2 is SVGAGI in the germline V gene (reference sequence). The data were taken from a study of immune characterization of retroperitoneal liposarcoma. One entry per CDR3 protein, called by TCRdb with MiXCR from the PCR reads. Among 2,500 to 3,500 distinct CDR3 sequences listed, around 40% were seen once. This chain links TRBV6-6 with TRBJ2-1, with D tentatively TRBD1 (6 bases). The specimen was tumor tissue. This clonotype was sampled from a male donor with retroperitoneal liposarcoma. The CDR3 bases are TGTGCCAGCAGTTACGGGGGCTGGGAGACCCAGTTCTTC. This translates into CASSYGGWETQFF.